The sequence of this TCR beta chain was determined in a study of blood T cell repertoires in COVID-19. Overall study context: Some COVID-19 samples were acute and others convalescent; all came from the United States, Italy and Spain. Sample material is recorded as cDNA or gDNA derived from T cells, B-cell-depleted T cells, or PBMCs.

This clone was seen only once. The authors' processing: Quantification of nucleated cells was approximated via reference gene primer amplification. TCRdb's copy holds only in-frame clones and misses some; the assay was immunoSEQ multiplex PCR. V and J calls and clone size are as listed in that table; D and trimming were resolved from the DNA. The table records about 70,000 clones, roughly 80% of them present only once. CDR3 size: 16 residues. Germline V gives CDR1 LGHNA, CDR2 YNFKEQ. The trim removed 0 bases at V and 5 bases at J, leaving 7 bases unmatched. The sample was peripheral blood. The V call is TRBV4-2, the J call TRBJ2-7; the match to TRBD2 covers 10 bases. The TCR originated in a man between 65 and 79 years old who had recovered from COVID-19. The CDR3 sequence: CASSQEGTSGVDEQYF. The CDR3 nucleotides read TGTGCCAGCAGCCAAGAAGGAACTAGCGGGGTGGACGAGCAGTACTTC.